The source of this TCR beta chain is a study of a mutant IDH1 vaccine in newly diagnosed glioma (dated by TCRdb to the early 2020s). For context, the study as a whole: Eight vaccinations were administered to patients in weeks 1, 3, 5, 7, 11, 15, 19 and 23, corresponding to visits V03 through V10. Vaccination began 4-6 weeks after radiotherapy alone, or alongside temozolomide cycles in the chemotherapy-containing groups. Of the approximately 34 treated patients, around 62% were male and approximately 38% were female, and a mean age of approximately 40 years was recorded. Prior to enrollment, patients had been given standard therapy consisting of radiotherapy alone, temozolomide alone, or radiochemotherapy with temozolomide, with the combination given to most patients. Peripheral blood was drawn at six visits: V03 (baseline), V05, V07, V10, V12 and V13. For exploratory analyses, approximately 23 treated patients had longitudinal TCRB deep sequencing done wherever samples were available.

Library method: the immunoSEQ multiplex PCR assay. Following the manufacturer's protocol, the hsTCRB Kit was used to amplify rearranged TCR beta chain sequences. TCRB libraries were sequenced on an Illumina MiSeq. The authors' analysis ran thus. The kit vendor's proprietary platform handled demultiplexing, trimming and gene mapping. TCRdb re-hosts the immuneACCESS table, in-frame sequences only. Its copies lack some clones; in the studies checked, an unresolved V gene accounts for under half of them, and the cause for the rest is not known. Clone size and the V and J calls come from that table; the DNA yielded D and trimming. The sample yields roughly 74,000 clones; 75% to 85% were counted once. The leading ten clones occupy 2.2% of the sample. A word on this clone: Which antigen it targets is not known. Per-nucleotide qualities are absent, and no much larger clonotype sits a single base away.

The CDR3 holds 15 amino acids from the cysteine to the phenylalanine. Only the CDR3 DNA stays, 45 bases, in frame from base 1. Trimming removed 3 bases from V and 4 bases from J; the gene matches leave 4 bases unexplained. The germline V gene provides CDR1 ENHRY and CDR2 SYGVKD. The time point label on this specimen signifies: week 23, last vaccination. A 20-mer mutant IDH1 peptide at 300 micrograms in Montanide made up each vaccine dose, which was injected subcutaneously together with topical imiquimod. The donors had newly diagnosed IDH1-mutant astrocytomas of WHO grade 3 or 4 that showed loss of nuclear ATRX. The samples were drawn from NOA16, a multicentre, single-arm, open-label phase I trial in Germany that tested a mutant IDH1 peptide vaccine in humans for the first time. Genomic DNA for TCRB sequencing was extracted from EDTA blood using the DNeasy Blood and Tissue Kit. The research as a whole found: PBMC samples for TCRB deep sequencing were selected based on availability. Changes in the top peripheral T cell clonotypes picked up by TCRB sequencing did not appear to be linked to pseudoprogression. Vaccine-induced immune responses across multiple MHC alleles were detected in approximately 93% of patients. The authors noted that analyses of patient blood samples could not be reproduced because of sample limitations.

The receptor was isolated from a man aged 25 to 40 with glioma. Some clones in this sample may be carry-over from other donors' samples. The rearrangement joined TRBV10-3 to TRBJ1-1; TRBD1 fits 11 bases in the junction. This specimen was PBMCs, taken from a glioma patient whose treatment included an IDH1 peptide vaccine. The CDR3 amino acid sequence is: CAISDSGTGGTEAFF. The base sequence is TGTGCCATCAGTGACTCTGGGACAGGGGGCACTGAAGCTTTCTTT.